This T cell receptor beta chain was captured in a study of shared clonotypes between healthy human individuals. Regarding the study as a whole: A few donors showed sharing of approximately 4.7% of naive CD4 clonotypes. Naive subsets, compared against memory subsets, generally had larger estimated richness values.

Germline CDR1 is LNHDA and CDR2 is SQIVND (reference sequence). J gave up 5 bases and V 5 bases, and 15 bases lay outside the gene matches. This CDR3 has 18 residues. Comments on this clone: Its antigen is still unknown.

Sorted subsets were amplified in replicate PCRs using approximately 0.2 ug DNA, tens of thousands of T cell genomes. Profiling relied on immunoSEQ multiplex PCR, and the TCRdb table lists in-frame clones only, not all of them. The table shows some 2,100,000 clones, with around 95% occurring only once. The material sequenced was naive CD4+ T cells sorted from blood. Subset defined: CD45RA+ positively selected. The sequence was obtained from a man aged 18 to 29 in good health. The chain combines TRBV19 with TRBJ2-1; 10 nucleotides agree with TRBD2. Here the CDR3 reads CASSVGLAVFSGNNEQFF. Written as DNA, the CDR3 is TGTGCCAGTAGTGTCGGACTAGCGGTATTCTCTGGGAACAATGAGCAGTTCTTC.